The 18 T cell receptor beta chains below all came from one sample that was sequenced in a study of shared clonotypes between healthy human individuals. Some clones are missing from TCRdb's copy, which holds only in-frame ones; the method was immunoSEQ multiplex PCR. The profile shows about 600,000 clones, almost 97% of them singletons. Sequencing input: naive CD4+ T cells sorted from blood. The subset denotes: CD45RA+ positively selected. Source of these receptors: a woman in her 30s in good health.

V gene TRBV14 combines with J gene TRBJ2-2; D is perhaps TRBD2 (6 bases). Germline V CDR1 and CDR2: SGHDN, FVKESK. V was shortened by 3 bases and J by 7 bases, with 21 bases between the two germline ends. This CDR3 region has 17 residues. CDR3 residues: CASSHRLIRDSGGELFF. The CDR3, as DNA: TGTGCCAGCAGCCACCGGCTCATTCGGGACTCAGGCGGGGAGCTGTTTTTT. Drawing the rest from reference TRBV14 and TRBJ2-2, the complete variable domain is EAGVTQFPSHSVIEKGQTVTLRCDPISGHDNLYWYRRVMGKEIKFLLHFVKESKQDESGMPNNRFLAERTGGTYSTLKVQPAELEDSGVYFCASSHRLIRDSGGELFFGEGSRLTVL.

The rearrangement joins TRBV7-9 to TRBJ1-4; perhaps TRBD1 as D (6 bases). Trimming removed 2 bases at V and 6 bases at J, with 19 bases between. The CDR3 extends over 17 amino acids. Germline V lookup: CDR1 SEHNR, CDR2 FQNEAQ (reference sequence). The CDR3 DNA is TGTGCCAGCAGCTTAAGTTTTCCGGCAGGGGACGATGAAAAACTGTTTTTT. This gives the protein CASSLSFPAGDDEKLFF. Based on the CDR3 plus reference TRBV7-9 and TRBJ1-4, the full variable domain is DTGVSQNPRHKITKRGQNVTFRCDPISEHNRLYWYRQTLGQGPEFLTYFQNEAQLEKSRLLSDRFSAERPKGSFSTLEIQRTEQGDSAMYLCASSLSFPAGDDEKLFFGSGTQLSVL.

The V and J genes are TRBV5-1 and TRBJ2-5; possibly TRBD1 for D (5 bases). Germline-derived CDR1 and CDR2 are SGHRS and YFSETQ. This CDR3 has 14 residues. Trimming took 0 bases from V and 4 from J, leaving 10 bases between them. The DNA of the CDR3 is TGCGCCAGCAGCTTGGGGGGCCTTGGAGAGACCCAGTACTTC. It encodes CASSLGGLGETQYF. Combining the CDR3 with reference TRBV5-1 and TRBJ2-5 gives the whole variable domain KAGVTQTPRYLIKTRGQQVTLSCSPISGHRSVSWYQQTPGQGLQFLFEYFSETQRNKGNFPGRFSGRQFSNSRSEMNVSTLELGDSALYLCASSLGGLGETQYFGPGTRLLVL.

This chain links TRBV5-1 with TRBJ1-3; D gene ambiguous. The V end was cut by 0 bases, the J end by 5 bases, with 9 bases between. Germline V CDR1 and CDR2: SGHRS, YFSETQ. The CDR3 length is 14 residues. The CDR3: CASSLGGNRNTIYF. Written as DNA, the CDR3 is TGCGCCAGCAGCTTGGGAGGGAATCGAAACACCATATATTTT.

This chain uses TRBV30 with TRBJ1-4; D is undetermined. This CDR3 is built from 12 residues. The V and J ends lost 5 bases and 7 bases respectively, with 11 bases between them. Looked up from germline, CDR1 is GTSNPN and CDR2 is SVGIG (reference sequence). In DNA form, the CDR3 reads TGTGCCTGGGACCTGGGCTCTGAAAAACTGTTTTTT. Its protein product is CAWDLGSEKLFF.

The chain uses TRBV5-1 and TRBJ2-5; maybe TRBD1 (6 bases). V was cut by 3 bases and J by 5 bases, with 11 bases left in between. CDR3 length: 13 residues. CDR1 and CDR2 from the germline V gene are SGHRS and YFSETQ. CDR3: CASSSSTGETQYF. In DNA, the CDR3 is TGCGCCAGCAGCTCTTCGACAGGCGAGACCCAGTACTTC.

To note about this clone: The same CDR3 arises from other DNA sequences in this sample as well. This sequence joins TRBV12-5 and TRBJ2-1; TRBD2 matches 12 bases. The CDR3 covers 16 residues. Germline V gene sequence: CDR1 LGHNT, CDR2 FRNRAP. J was trimmed by 4 bases and V by 1 base; bases with no gene match: 2. This chain's CDR3 is CASGLGLAGAYNEQFF. CDR3 bases: TGTGCTAGTGGTTTGGGACTAGCGGGGGCGTACAATGAGCAGTTCTTC. Combining the CDR3 with reference TRBV12-5 and TRBJ2-1 gives the whole variable domain DARVTQTPRHKVTEMGQEVTMRCQPILGHNTVFWYRQTMMQGLELLAYFRNRAPLDDSGMPKDRFSAEMPDATLATLKIQPSEPRDSAVYFCASGLGLAGAYNEQFFGPGTRLTVL.

A single count supports this clone. The chain uses TRBV5-1 and TRBJ1-5; 7 bases align to TRBD1. The CDR3 has 14 residues. Germline V gene sequence: CDR1 SGHRS, CDR2 YFSETQ. The V and J ends lost 10 bases and 2 bases, in that order; junction bases with no gene match: 9. This chain's CDR3 is CASKTGEGNQPQHF. In DNA form, the CDR3 reads TGCGCCTCCAAAACAGGGGAGGGCAATCAGCCCCAGCATTTT.

The chain uses TRBV28 and TRBJ1-5; D is unclear. Trimming shortened V by 6 bases and J by 5 bases, and 17 bases separated the two germline ends. The V gene's germline CDR1 is MDHEN and CDR2 SYDVKM. The CDR3 spans 15 residues. The CDR3 loop reads CASRNGILGDQPQHF. CDR3 in DNA: TGTGCCAGCAGGAACGGGATTTTAGGTGATCAGCCCCAGCATTTT.

CDR3 sequence reads: CASSPALQGERREFYEQYF. The CDR3 coding sequence is TGCGCCAGCAGCCCCGCGCTACAGGGGGAACGGCGGGAGTTCTACGAGCAGTACTTC. This rearrangement joins TRBV23-1 to TRBJ2-7; possible D gene TRBD1, 8 bases. TRBV23-1 is labeled an ORF, and its function is uncertain. V lost 6 bases and J lost 3, with 30 bases in between. The CDR3 is 19 amino acids.

This clone was recorded a few times. This chain uses TRBV7-2 with TRBJ2-7; D gene unclear. CDR3 size: 15 residues. Between the trimmed V and J ends, which lost 1 base and 1 base, there was a span of 11 bases. Germline assignment: CDR1 SGHTA and CDR2 FQGNSA. Written as DNA, the CDR3 is TGTGCCAGCAGCTTAGGAGTTACGCGTTCCTACGAGCAGTACTTC. It codes for CASSLGVTRSYEQYF.

The chain employs TRBV11-3 and TRBJ2-2, with 8 positions matching TRBD1. Germline values: CDR1 SGHNT, CDR2 YENEEA. The CDR3 is 16 amino acids. The V segment lost 5 bases and the J segment 5 bases; nucleotides outside the gene matches: 10. CDR3 DNA: TGTGCCAGCAGCCAACCAGGGGGCGCGAGTACCGGGGAGCTGTTTTTT. This codes for CASSQPGGASTGELFF.

The chain carries TRBV5-8 and TRBJ2-1; 11 bases map to TRBD2. CDR1 is SGHTS, CDR2 YDEGEE, per germline. This CDR3 is built from 16 residues. V shed 4 bases, J shed 4 bases, and the junction held 7 bases outside the gene matches. CDR3 protein: CASSPRTSGWYNEQFF. In DNA, the CDR3 is TGTGCCAGCAGCCCCCGGACTAGCGGGTGGTACAATGAGCAGTTCTTC.

Note on this clone: The junction and the germline gene differ at one end; a read error may be behind it. For the CDR3, the DNA is TGTGCCAGCAGGGAAGACAGTTTGAACACTGAAGCTTTCTTT. Its protein is CASREDSLNTEAFF. The V and J genes are TRBV6-1 and TRBJ1-1, with TRBD1 as a possible D gene (5 bases). CDR1 MNHNS and CDR2 SASEGT come from the germline V gene. The CDR3 sequence is 14 residues long.

This clone was observed once. The rearrangement joins TRBV18 to TRBJ2-1; D unclear. The V end was cut by 0 bases, the J end by 7 bases, with 7 bases between. CDR1 and CDR2 (germline): KGHSH, LQKENI. The CDR3 has 13 amino acids. This chain's CDR3 is CASSPPGVNEQFF. The CDR3 DNA sequence: TGTGCCAGCTCACCACCAGGTGTGAATGAGCAGTTCTTC.

The chain combines TRBV12-5 with TRBJ1-2, with TRBD1 identical over 8 bases. Germline trimming cut 4 bases from V and 2 bases from J; bases unmatched to any gene: 6. The CDR3 runs 15 residues. Germline V gene data show CDR1 as LGHNT and CDR2 as FRNRAP. This CDR3 is CASGSGQGKNYGYTF. CDR3 nucleotide sequence: TGTGCTAGTGGTTCCGGACAGGGTAAAAACTATGGCTACACCTTC. Full variable domain (rest looked up from reference TRBV12-5 and TRBJ1-2): DARVTQTPRHKVTEMGQEVTMRCQPILGHNTVFWYRQTMMQGLELLAYFRNRAPLDDSGMPKDRFSAEMPDATLATLKIQPSEPRDSAVYFCASGSGQGKNYGYTFGSGTRLTVV.

This chain joins TRBV18 and TRBJ2-5, with 7 bases fitting TRBD1. Per germline, CDR1 KGHSH and CDR2 LQKENI. The CDR3 consists of 16 residues. Losses at the gene ends were 2 bases for V and 2 bases for J; bases not matched to a gene: 8. The CDR3 region is CASSPGLTGQQETQYF. CDR3 sequence (DNA): TGTGCCAGCTCACCAGGGCTGACAGGGCAACAAGAGACCCAGTACTTC.

Only one count was recorded for this clone. The chain is built from TRBV27 and TRBJ2-3; D unclear. Per the germline V gene, CDR1 is MNHEY and CDR2 is SMNVEV (reference sequence). Deletions cut 8 bases from V and 4 bases from J, with 7 bases between. The CDR3 totals 11 residues. This chain's CDR3 is CASWTSDTQYF. The CDR3 DNA reads as TGTGCCAGCTGGACGTCAGATACGCAGTATTTT.